One T cell receptor beta chain is described in this entry. This clonotype has ten or more counts. Its recognized antigen is unknown. Base-call qualities are not available, and no considerably larger clone is one nucleotide away. Libraries of naive CD8 T cells were built from approximately 20,000 to 1,000,000 sorted cells, with 10%, 30% or 50% of the purified RNA used. Naive CD8 T cells, defined as CD8+CD4-CCR7+CD45RA+, were FACS-sorted into RLT Plus buffer on a BD FACSAria II. Detection sensitivity was tested by spiking Jurkat RNA equal to roughly nine TCR copies' worth into samples containing roughly 17,000-1,100,000 naive CD8 T cells. CD8 T cells were enriched with RosetteSep CD8+ T Cell Enrichment Cocktail and Ficoll-Paque, followed by ACK red cell lysis. Preparation of the library involved PCR. The data were produced on a NextSeq 500. Preparation of bulk TCR libraries followed a previously described approach, with the TCR primers listed in Table S5. Purification of total RNA was performed with the Qiagen AllPrep DNA/RNA kit. Reads from multiple sequencing runs of the same library were pooled before analysis. Per the authors' processing: Reads were retained only if the reads had an exact TCR constant sequence, and the retained reads were trimmed to 150 nt and grouped according to their 12-nt molecular barcodes. Reads inside each barcode group were sub-clustered using a 15% Levenshtein threshold, and a quality-weighted consensus sequence was constructed for each RNA molecule. Non-functional sequences were excluded, and lower-count sequences lying one edit away from another sequence were also excluded. Based on fitting two negative binomial distributions, any barcode sub-cluster with under 20% of the maximum read count was discarded. In-frame beta chains were kept once TCRdb had trimmed the public reads at Q25 with fastp and called clones with MiXCR. Each CDR3 protein gets just one entry, which takes the most common genes and DNA from the rows behind it. The authors' filters were not applied to this entry. For this sample there are 490,000 or so distinct CDR3 sequences; roughly 26% appear just once. The ten top clones hold 0.7% to 0.9% of the sample.

The record originates from a study of molecular identifiers for immune sequencing clone quantification (dated by TCRdb to between 2018 and 2020). Regarding the study in general: For a replicate experiment, the RNA from either approximately 20,000 or 98,000 naive CD8 T cells was divided into five aliquots, and four of those aliquots went on to sequencing. The study was a methods study using CD8 T cells to benchmark molecular-identifier clustering-based TCR repertoire sequencing (MIDCIRS) and TCR RNA copy counting. Overall study results and their limits: When barcode sub-clustering was omitted, TCR diversity was inflated by chimeric consensus sequences, with chimeras reaching as high as 47%. Spiked-in Jurkat TCR RNA equal to a single cell's worth was reported to be detectable even within 1,100,000 naive CD8 T cells. Modeling indicated around 3.2 TCR RNA copies recovered per cell, compared with 9.5 to 10 by digital PCR, which implies a capture efficiency of around 30%. In CMV-specific effector cells, clones with more than 20 RNA copies accounted for over 99% of molecules, whereas in naive cells such clones accounted for under 1%. Highly expanded clone sizes could be underestimated if identical TCR molecules share a barcode. Naive libraries contained spiked-in Jurkat TCR RNA (approximately ten copies' worth), which is not part of the donor repertoire.

Deletion took 1 base off V and 2 bases off J, with a span of 16 bases between the germline ends. The germline V gene supplies CDR1 SGHTA and CDR2 FQGNSA. The CDR3 measures 17 amino acids from cysteine to phenylalanine. Only the CDR3 part of the read is kept: 51 bases, read in frame from the first base. The sample consisted of naive CD8+ T cells from blood, with Jurkat cell RNA spiked in. Explained via the paper, the cell subset or site label denotes: FACS-sorted CD8+CD4-CCR7+CD45RA+ naive T cells. The sequence came from a human donor in good health. Some libraries in this study had Jurkat cell RNA spiked in. The chain couples TRBV7-2 to TRBJ2-3; a tentative D call is TRBD2 (7 bases match). The CDR3 protein: CASSLEVVRGPTDTQYF. Here is the DNA: TGTGCCAGCAGCTTAGAGGTGGTGCGGGGGCCCACAGATACGCAGTATTTT.